This T cell receptor beta chain appears in the sequencing data of a study of yellow fever vaccine responses in identical twins (dated by TCRdb to 2017 to 2018). At the level of the whole study: The study precisely tracked vaccine-responding T cell clones in identical twins. The study at large found these results: According to the authors, in identical twins the way T cells responded to vaccination appeared partly convergent and partly personalized.

This clonotype occurred a few times. Its cognate antigen has yet to be identified. No per-base quality is available; no much larger clone lies one base away. Libraries were prepared through RT-PCR. The instrument given in TCRdb is Illumina HiSeq 2500. TCRdb ran its own pipeline on the public reads, namely fastp trimming at Q25 and MiXCR clone calling, and kept in-frame beta chains. Rows with a matching CDR3 protein are joined into one entry that keeps the most common DNA and genes. The sample contains about 19,000 distinct CDR3 sequences, nearly 70% of them found a single time. Of the sample, 2% to 2.5% is held by the ten largest clones. Per the germline V gene, MDHEN is the CDR1 and SYDVKM is the CDR2. The CDR3 starts with the cysteine, ends with the phenylalanine, and has 14 residues. CDR3 DNA is the only sequence kept; it has 42 bases, read in frame from the first base. Trimming removed 6 bases from V and 3 bases from J; the gene matches leave 3 bases unexplained.

The sequencing used T cells from blood (PBMCs), unsorted or a sorted subset (not recorded which), collected before or after yellow fever vaccination (not recorded which). This clonotype originated in a young woman who received the yellow fever vaccine. Donor details come from another sample of the same person, matched by shared clones. The chain links TRBV28 with TRBJ1-4, and TRBD1 matches 8 of the central bases. The CDR3 has the sequence CASSRGQANEKLFF. The DNA sequence reads TGTGCCAGCAGCCGGGGACAGGCTAATGAAAAACTGTTTTTT. Supplemented by the reference TRBV28 and TRBJ1-4 proteins around the CDR3, the complete variable domain is DVKVTQSSRYLVKRTGEKVFLECVQDMDHENMFWYRQDPGLGLRLIYFSYDVKMKEKGDIPEGYSVSREKKERFSLILESASTNQTSMYLCASSRGQANEKLFFGSGTQLSVL.